This TCR beta chain was recorded in a study of T cell clones after liver transplantation. At the level of the study: Three of eight recipients were HCV-positive; others had non-autoimmune, non-viral indications.

TCRdb keeps only in-frame clones here, not all; method: immunoSEQ multiplex PCR. The table lists over 70,000 clones, about 80% of them singletons, with 0.79% in the top ten. Study-wide findings and caveats: Post-transplant time points were not standardized, so conclusions are preliminary. Low donor cell numbers restricted donor-reactive repertoire measurement in two subjects.

The germline V gene encodes CDR1 MGHRA and CDR2 YSYEKL. The CDR3 length is 13 residues. In the case of this clone: Its antigen is still unknown. An end of the junction differs from the germline gene, which may be a read error.

The sequence derives from a human patient who received a liver transplant. Some of these T cells may belong to the graft donor. The chain has TRBV4-1 and TRBJ2-5, with TRBD2 as a possible D gene (5 bases). The sequencing used CD4+ T cells from blood, collected 12 months after liver transplant. CDR3: CASAPRDEEIQYF. CDR3 bases: TGCGCCAGCGCCCCGAGGGATGAAGAGATCCAGTACTTC.